Listed here are 12 T cell receptor beta chains from one sample, sequenced in a study of vaccination effects on CD4 cells after COVID-19. Under the ViraFEST assay, PBMC were stimulated with viral peptide pools so that antigen-specific CD4+ T cells expanded. Sequencing was performed afterwards. With more than 9 days of culture completed, CD4+ T cells were isolated. Their cognate antigens are unknown. Sequencing was performed with immunoSEQ multiplex PCR; in TCRdb, only in-frame clones are kept and a portion is missing. Here the sample spans tens of thousands of clones, around three quarters being singletons. This specimen consisted of CD4+ T cells from PBMCs cultured with HCoV-229E spike peptides, obtained before COVID-19 vaccination. The origin of the receptors is a human donor who received a COVID-19 vaccine.

V and J are TRBV2 and TRBJ1-1, with 7 bases matching TRBD1. CDR1 is SNHLY and CDR2 is FYNNEI in the germline V gene. Trimming at V came to 10 bases and at J to 0 bases, leaving 8 bases not matched to a gene. CDR3 length: 14 amino acids. The CDR3 DNA follows: TGTGCCACCGGACAGGAAGTTATGAACACTGAAGCTTTCTTT. Its translation is CATGQEVMNTEAFF.

This clone was counted a few times. This chain links TRBV6-6 with TRBJ2-3; D could derive from TRBD1 or TRBD2 (5 bases each). The germline gives CDR1 MNHNY, CDR2 SVGAGI (reference sequence). The length of the CDR3 is 15 residues. Trimming removed 5 bases at V and 5 bases at J, with 17 bases between. CDR3: CASSKTGTLGDTQYF. The CDR3 DNA follows: TGTGCCAGCAGTAAAACCGGGACCTTAGGAGATACGCAGTATTTT.

The sample holds a few counts of this clone. The V call is TRBV10-2, the J call TRBJ2-2; weak D call: TRBD1 (5 bases). V was trimmed by 3 bases and J by 0 bases, leaving 8 bases between them. This CDR3 spans 15 amino acids. The germline V gene has CDR1 WSHSY and CDR2 SAAADI. CDR3 loop: CASSEKQANTGELFF. The CDR3 DNA is TGCGCCAGCAGTGAAAAACAGGCGAACACCGGGGAGCTGTTTTTT.

This chain links TRBV6-5 with TRBJ1-5; the D gene is possibly TRBD1 (5 bases). The CDR3 is 14 amino acids. Germline-derived CDR1 and CDR2 are MNHEY and SVGAGI. V was clipped by 6 bases and J by 4 bases, with 13 bases between them. DNA of the CDR3: TGTGCCAGCAGAAACAACAGGAAAAATCAGCCCCAGCATTTT. Translating gives CASRNNRKNQPQHF.

This clone was observed a few times. The chain recombines TRBV5-1 with TRBJ2-2; D possibly corresponds to TRBD2 (5 bases). Germline V gene lookup returns CDR1 SGHRS and CDR2 YFSETQ. This CDR3 is built from 14 residues. The V end lost 4 bases, the J end lost 9 bases, and 16 bases lay between the germline ends. The CDR3 reads CASSPELSDRELFF. CDR3 DNA sequence: TGCGCCAGCAGCCCCGAGCTTAGCGACCGGGAGCTGTTTTTT. Looking up the rest from reference TRBV5-1 and TRBJ2-2 gives the full variable domain: KAGVTQTPRYLIKTRGQQVTLSCSPISGHRSVSWYQQTPGQGLQFLFEYFSETQRNKGNFPGRFSGRQFSNSRSEMNVSTLELGDSALYLCASSPELSDRELFFGEGSRLTVL.

The chain joins TRBV6-5 to TRBJ1-2; D unclear. Germline-derived CDR1 and CDR2 are MNHEY and SVGAGI. The CDR3 is made up of 15 amino acids. V was pared by 0 bases and J by 6 bases, with 14 bases between. In DNA form, the CDR3 reads TGTGCCAGCAGTTACTCCCTACTTCAGGAGGATGGCTACACCTTC. Translation: CASSYSLLQEDGYTF.

The chain uses TRBV2 and TRBJ1-1; D unclear. CDR3 length equals 13 residues. The germline V gene has CDR1 SNHLY and CDR2 FYNNEI. V was trimmed by 2 bases and J by 1 base, leaving 5 bases between them. CDR3 sequence reads: CASSELENTEAFF. The CDR3 DNA follows: TGTGCCAGCAGTGAACTGGAGAACACTGAAGCTTTCTTT.

This chain joins TRBV12-5 and TRBJ1-2, with D perhaps matching TRBD1 (6 bases). This CDR3 is 16 amino acids long. Germline loops: CDR1 LGHNT, CDR2 FRNRAP. Trimming took off 6 bases at V and 4 bases at J, with 21 bases between the two ends. For the CDR3, the DNA is TGTGCTAGTGGGCCCGCGGGGGGCCCAACAGGCTATGGCTACACCTTC. This codes for CASGPAGGPTGYGYTF.

This clone was counted once. The chain couples TRBV11-2 to TRBJ2-5; D uncertain. Trimming removed 3 bases from V and 2 bases from J, with 7 bases in between. The germline V gene encodes CDR1 SGHAT and CDR2 FQNNGV. The CDR3 is 13 amino acids. The CDR3 loop reads CASSLLSQETQYF. CDR3 coding DNA: TGTGCCAGCAGCTTGTTAAGTCAAGAGACCCAGTACTTC.

The chain combines TRBV14 with TRBJ2-1; 8 nucleotides match TRBD2. Germline lookup yields CDR1 SGHDN and CDR2 FVKESK. The CDR3 is made up of 16 amino acids. The junction had 14 bases not matched to a gene; V was cut back by 4 bases and J by 9 bases. The CDR3 coding sequence is TGTGCCAGCAGCCTCAGGGGTGAGGGACTAGTGCGTGAGCAGTTCTTC. Its protein is CASSLRGEGLVREQFF.

The CDR3 nucleotides read TGCGCCAGCAGCTTGGAGGGGGCGAGCACAGATACGCAGTATTTT. This translates into CASSLEGASTDTQYF. The J gene is TRBJ2-3, the V gene TRBV5-1; 7 bases agree with TRBD1. V gave up 0 bases and J gave up 0 bases; unmatched junction bases: 1. The CDR3 length is 15 residues. Germline assignment: CDR1 SGHRS and CDR2 YFSETQ. Combining the CDR3 with reference TRBV5-1 and TRBJ2-3 gives the whole variable domain KAGVTQTPRYLIKTRGQQVTLSCSPISGHRSVSWYQQTPGQGLQFLFEYFSETQRNKGNFPGRFSGRQFSNSRSEMNVSTLELGDSALYLCASSLEGASTDTQYFGPGTRLTVL.

CDR3 loop: CASSQALLGRRVTGELFF. The CDR3 region has the DNA TGCGCCAGCAGCCAAGCGCTTCTAGGAAGGAGGGTCACCGGGGAGCTGTTTTTT. The chain joins TRBV4-1 to TRBJ2-2, with a weak D call TRBD2 (6 bases). Germline assignment: CDR1 MGHRA and CDR2 YSYEKL. Trimming removed 1 base from V and 4 bases from J, with 19 bases in between. The CDR3 sequence is 18 residues long.